The 29 T cell receptor beta chains below all came from one sample that was sequenced in a study of blood T cell repertoires in COVID-19. TCRdb's copy holds only in-frame clones and misses some; the assay was immunoSEQ multiplex PCR. The sample holds 200,000 to 250,000 clones; around 84% are singletons and the top ten take approximately 6.5%. The sample consisted of PBMCs or T cells enriched from blood (not recorded which). The receptors come from a woman aged 40 to 50 who had recovered from COVID-19.

In this sample, this clone turned up once. V gene TRBV24-1 combines with J gene TRBJ2-5; 7 positions match TRBD1. The germline gives CDR1 KGHDR, CDR2 SFDVKD. Trimming at V came to 3 bases and at J to 5 bases, leaving 8 bases not matched to a gene. This CDR3 contains 15 residues. This chain's CDR3 is CATSDATGQEETQYF. The CDR3, as DNA: TGTGCCACCAGTGATGCGACAGGGCAGGAGGAGACCCAGTACTTC.

The chain uses TRBV11-2 and TRBJ1-2; D not resolved. V gave up 3 bases and J gave up 6 bases, with 11 bases separating them. The germline CDR1 and CDR2 sequences are SGHAT and FQNNGV. This CDR3 spans 13 amino acids. In DNA, the CDR3 is TGTGCCAGCAGCTTGAACAGTTTTAATGGCTACACCTTC. It specifies CASSLNSFNGYTF.

This sequence joins TRBV2 and TRBJ2-7, with a weak D call TRBD1 (6 bases). From germline, CDR1 is SNHLY and CDR2 FYNNEI. CDR3 size: 14 residues. V was shortened by 8 bases and J by 4 bases, with 18 bases between the two germline ends. Here the CDR3 DNA reads TGTGCCAGCCCTTCAGGACAGTTCCCTTACGAGCAGTACGTC. Encoded protein: CASPSGQFPYEQYV.

This rearrangement joins TRBV25-1 to TRBJ2-5; a possible D gene is TRBD1 (6 bases). V lost 7 bases and J 0 bases, leaving 9 bases between the germline ends. Germline assignment: CDR1 MGHDK and CDR2 SYGVNS. The CDR3 spans 13 residues. The CDR3 region is CASTTGYQETQYF. CDR3 nucleotides: TGTGCCAGCACAACAGGGTACCAAGAGACCCAGTACTTC.

The chain combines TRBV24-1 with TRBJ2-1; 12 bases align to TRBD2. The CDR3 is 18 residues long. Germline values: CDR1 KGHDR, CDR2 SFDVKD. V shed 3 bases and J 9 bases; nucleotides not matched to a gene: 14. Written as DNA, the CDR3 is TGTGCCACCAGTGATACTTTCAGGACTAGCGGGAATAAGGCTGAGCAGTTCTTC. This translates into CATSDTFRTSGNKAEQFF.

Here the CDR3 reads CASSVDVSGGDEQFF. DNA for the CDR3: TGTGCCAGCAGCGTAGATGTGTCGGGCGGGGATGAGCAGTTCTTC. J is TRBJ2-1 and V is TRBV9, with D possibly matching TRBD2 (6 bases). Looked up from germline, CDR1 is SGDLS and CDR2 is YYNGEE. Trimming cost V 0 bases and J 8 bases, with 15 bases left between them. The CDR3 runs to 15 residues.

V is TRBV27 and J is TRBJ1-6, with TRBD1 matching over 11 bases. Germline-derived CDR1 and CDR2 are MNHEY and SMNVEV (reference sequence). The CDR3 is made up of 14 amino acids. The junction had 8 bases not matched to a gene; V was cut back by 6 bases and J by 13 bases. The CDR3 sequence: CASSLGQGVLPLHF. The CDR3 DNA reads as TGTGCCAGCAGCCTGGGACAGGGGGTTTTGCCCCTCCACTTT.

V is TRBV6-4 and J is TRBJ2-3; 14 bases map to TRBD2. Germline values: CDR1 MRHNA, CDR2 SNTAGT. V dropped 5 bases and J dropped 4; count of bases not matched to a gene: 5. The length of the CDR3 is 16 residues. The CDR3 region is CASSPGTSGSADTQYF. In DNA, the CDR3 is TGTGCCAGCAGTCCAGGGACTAGCGGGAGCGCAGATACGCAGTATTTT.

The chain couples TRBV7-3 to TRBJ2-3, with 10 bases identical to TRBD2. Germline values: CDR1 SGHTA, CDR2 FQGTGA. Unmatched junction bases numbered 9, after V lost 5 bases and J lost 1 base. CDR3 length: 17 residues. The CDR3 sequence: CASSPGLTSGGTDTQYF. Written as DNA, the CDR3 is TGTGCCAGCAGCCCAGGGCTCACTAGCGGGGGCACAGATACGCAGTATTTT.

V is TRBV3-1 (or the pseudogene TRBV3-2) and J is TRBJ1-2; 8 nucleotides agree with TRBD1. V lost 2 bases and J lost 8; bases outside the gene matches: 7. Germline CDR1 LGHDT, CDR2 YNNKEL (reference sequence). The length of the CDR3 is 14 residues. This chain's CDR3 is CASSQSETGVGYTF. CDR3 in DNA: TGTGCCAGCAGCCAATCCGAGACAGGGGTCGGCTACACCTTC.

The chain couples TRBV18 to TRBJ2-7, with 9 positions matching TRBD1. The J segment lost 6 bases and the V segment lost 3 bases, leaving 9 bases of the junction unmatched. The germline V gene has CDR1 KGHSH and CDR2 LQKENI. The CDR3 has 15 residues. CDR3 nucleotides: TGTGCCAGCTCACCCTCAATAACAGGGGGCGGCGAGCAGTACTTC. Translated, it gives CASSPSITGGGEQYF.

The table lists this clone with a count of one. The junction and the germline gene differ at one end; a read error may be behind it. The V and J genes are TRBV7-9 and TRBJ1-4; D is perhaps TRBD1 (6 bases). Germline values: CDR1 SEHNR, CDR2 FQNEAQ (reference sequence). The CDR3 covers 14 residues. CDR3 DNA sequence: TGTGCCAGCAGTTTAGCCCAGGGGAACGAAAAACTGTTTTTT. Its translation is CASSLAQGNEKLFF.

The chain carries TRBV7-9 and TRBJ2-1; 7 bases match TRBD1. Germline values: CDR1 SEHNR, CDR2 FQNEAQ (reference sequence). V was clipped by 1 base and J by 5 bases; unmatched bases: 2. This CDR3 contains 14 residues. CDR3 bases: TGTGCCAGCAGCTTAGGGGACAGCAACAATGAGCAGTTCTTC. This encodes CASSLGDSNNEQFF. Full variable domain (outside the CDR3, taken from reference TRBV7-9 and TRBJ2-1): DTGVSQNPRHKITKRGQNVTFRCDPISEHNRLYWYRQTLGQGPEFLTYFQNEAQLEKSRLLSDRFSAERPKGSFSTLEIQRTEQGDSAMYLCASSLGDSNNEQFFGPGTRLTVL.

The chain has TRBV19 and TRBJ1-5, with TRBD1 matching 7 bases. CDR3 length: 14 amino acids. Germline values: CDR1 LNHDA, CDR2 SQIVND (reference sequence). V was pared by 5 bases and J by 6 bases, with 7 bases of the junction left unmatched. CDR3 protein: CASSLDRSGQPQHF. As DNA, the CDR3 is TGTGCCAGTAGTTTGGACAGGTCTGGTCAGCCCCAGCATTTT.

The V gene is TRBV27, the J gene TRBJ2-7, with 9 bases matching TRBD1. The CDR3 sequence is 17 residues long. The ends lost 6 bases at V and 4 bases at J; junction bases unmatched: 16. The V gene's germline CDR1 is MNHEY and CDR2 SMNVEV (reference sequence). The DNA of the CDR3 is TGTGCCAGCAGCCTTCGGTCCCCAACAGGGGGCATTTACGAGCAGTACTTC. Translated: CASSLRSPTGGIYEQYF.

The J gene is TRBJ2-7, the V gene TRBV5-1; the D is unclear. This CDR3 spans 13 amino acids. Germline assignment: CDR1 SGHRS and CDR2 YFSETQ. V shed 5 bases and J shed 0 bases, with 9 bases lying between them. The CDR3 sequence is CASRTSNSYEQYF. CDR3 sequence (DNA): TGCGCCAGCAGAACTTCGAACTCCTACGAGCAGTACTTC.

The chain recombines TRBV6-5 with TRBJ1-1; D is ambiguous. V shed 8 bases and J shed 3 bases, with 7 bases lying between them. This CDR3 has 11 residues. CDR1 is MNHEY and CDR2 is SVGAGI in the germline V gene. The CDR3 is CASRRYTEAFF. CDR3 DNA sequence: TGTGCCAGCCGTCGGTACACTGAAGCTTTCTTT.

The chain recombines TRBV19 with TRBJ2-1, with a possible D match to TRBD2 (5 bases). The CDR3 covers 16 residues. The germline V gene encodes CDR1 LNHDA and CDR2 SQIVND (reference sequence). Trimming took 4 bases from V and 0 from J, leaving 13 bases between them. The CDR3 loop reads CASSRISTSSYNEQFF. CDR3 nucleotide sequence: TGTGCCAGTAGTAGGATATCAACTAGCTCCTACAATGAGCAGTTCTTC.

The rearrangement joins TRBV9 to TRBJ2-3, with 8 bases that match TRBD2. Germline CDR1 is SGDLS and CDR2 is YYNGEE. The CDR3 runs 15 residues. The V and J ends lost 4 bases and 7 bases, in that order; junction bases with no gene match: 11. CDR3 nucleotide sequence: TGTGCCAGCAGCCCCTCAGCGGGAGCTGGTAATACGCAGTATTTT. Its protein product is CASSPSAGAGNTQYF.

This chain links TRBV6-5 with TRBJ1-5, with D possibly matching TRBD1 (6 bases). CDR1 and CDR2 from the germline V gene are MNHEY and SVGAGI. The CDR3 loop spans 14 amino acids. Deletions cut 6 bases from V and 1 base from J, with 10 bases between. CDR3 sequence reads: CASRHQGSNQPQHF. As DNA, the CDR3 is TGTGCCAGCAGGCACCAGGGGAGCAATCAGCCCCAGCATTTT.

In this sample, this clone turned up once. The rearrangement joins TRBV27 to TRBJ1-1; weak D call: TRBD1 (5 bases). The CDR3 has 13 amino acids. Germline V gene data show CDR1 as MNHEY and CDR2 as SMNVEV (reference sequence). Trimming cost V 6 bases and J 10 bases, with 18 bases left between them. The CDR3 coding sequence is TGTGCCAGCAGACCCACAGGAGGGGCGGGAGCTTTCTTT. Protein sequence: CASRPTGGAGAFF.

This clone came up a few times. This sequence joins TRBV7-9 and TRBJ2-2, with TRBD2 as a possible D gene (5 bases). The V gene's germline CDR1 is SEHNR and CDR2 FQNEAQ (reference sequence). V was clipped by 1 base and J by 6 bases, with 12 bases between them. The CDR3 extends over 15 amino acids. The chain's CDR3 is CASSLGLWGAGELFF. The CDR3 nucleotides read TGTGCCAGCAGCTTAGGGTTATGGGGAGCCGGGGAGCTGTTTTTT.

This clone occurred once. This chain links TRBV6-8 with TRBJ2-3; D may be TRBD2 (5 bases). V was trimmed by 4 bases and J by 1 base, leaving 9 bases between them. Germline assignment: CDR1 MNHGY and CDR2 SAAAGT. The CDR3 extends over 14 amino acids. The CDR3 sequence is CASSSSGRTDTQYF. CDR3 bases: TGTGCCAGCAGTTCAAGCGGCCGCACAGATACGCAGTATTTT.

This chain joins TRBV13 and TRBJ1-1; D may be TRBD1 (6 bases). CDR1 is PRHDT, CDR2 FYEKMQ, per germline (reference sequence). Trimming removed 0 bases at V and 1 base at J, with 12 bases between. This CDR3 comprises 16 residues. The CDR3 coding sequence is TGTGCCAGCAGCTTAGGCAGGGGCGCCGGGAACACTGAAGCTTTCTTT. Translated, it gives CASSLGRGAGNTEAFF. The full variable domain, in which reference TRBV13 and TRBJ1-1 provide the parts outside the CDR3, is AAGVIQSPRHLIKEKRETATLKCYPIPRHDTVYWYQQGPGQDPQFLISFYEKMQSDKGSIPDRFSAQQFSDYHSELNMSSLELGDSALYFCASSLGRGAGNTEAFFGQGTRLTVV.

The CDR3 region is CAISEGRNNSPLHF. The CDR3, as DNA: TGTGCCATCAGTGAGGGGAGGAATAATTCACCCCTCCACTTT. The chain joins TRBV10-3 to TRBJ1-6; D is unclear. Germline V lookup: CDR1 ENHRY, CDR2 SYGVKD. The CDR3 has 14 amino acids. V lost 2 bases, J lost 5 bases, and 7 bases lay in between.

The chain is built from TRBV18 and TRBJ1-4, with 7 bases that match TRBD1. Germline V gene lookup returns CDR1 KGHSH and CDR2 LQKENI. This CDR3 comprises 14 residues. J was trimmed by 8 bases and V by 3 bases; bases with no gene match: 6. The CDR3 region is CASSPLPGGEKLFF. The CDR3 nucleotides read TGTGCCAGCTCACCCCTGCCAGGGGGAGAAAAACTGTTTTTT.

CDR3 sequence reads: CASSLRAKGGYTF. DNA for the CDR3: TGTGCCAGCAGCCTCCGAGCAAAGGGGGGCTACACCTTC. The V gene is TRBV7-2, the J gene TRBJ1-2; possibly TRBD1 for D (5 bases). This CDR3 spans 13 amino acids. CDR1 and CDR2 (germline): SGHTA, FQGNSA. The V and J ends lost 5 bases and 8 bases respectively, with 15 bases between them.

The J gene is TRBJ2-2, the V gene TRBV4-3; TRBD1 might be the D (6 bases). Trimming left V 0 bases short and J 7 bases short, with 15 bases between. Germline CDR1 and CDR2: LGHNA and YSLEER. This CDR3 comprises 16 residues. CDR3: CASSQDLRQGIGELFF. CDR3 nucleotide sequence: TGCGCCAGCAGCCAAGATCTCAGGCAGGGGATCGGGGAGCTGTTTTTT.

This chain joins TRBV28 and TRBJ2-5; TRBD1 aligns across 7 bases. Germline CDR1 is MDHEN and CDR2 is SYDVKM. V shed 5 bases and J 1 base; nucleotides not matched to a gene: 1. The CDR3 covers 13 residues. CDR3 nucleotide sequence: TGTGCCAGCAGTGGACAGGTCCAAGAGACCCAGTACTTC. This gives the protein CASSGQVQETQYF.